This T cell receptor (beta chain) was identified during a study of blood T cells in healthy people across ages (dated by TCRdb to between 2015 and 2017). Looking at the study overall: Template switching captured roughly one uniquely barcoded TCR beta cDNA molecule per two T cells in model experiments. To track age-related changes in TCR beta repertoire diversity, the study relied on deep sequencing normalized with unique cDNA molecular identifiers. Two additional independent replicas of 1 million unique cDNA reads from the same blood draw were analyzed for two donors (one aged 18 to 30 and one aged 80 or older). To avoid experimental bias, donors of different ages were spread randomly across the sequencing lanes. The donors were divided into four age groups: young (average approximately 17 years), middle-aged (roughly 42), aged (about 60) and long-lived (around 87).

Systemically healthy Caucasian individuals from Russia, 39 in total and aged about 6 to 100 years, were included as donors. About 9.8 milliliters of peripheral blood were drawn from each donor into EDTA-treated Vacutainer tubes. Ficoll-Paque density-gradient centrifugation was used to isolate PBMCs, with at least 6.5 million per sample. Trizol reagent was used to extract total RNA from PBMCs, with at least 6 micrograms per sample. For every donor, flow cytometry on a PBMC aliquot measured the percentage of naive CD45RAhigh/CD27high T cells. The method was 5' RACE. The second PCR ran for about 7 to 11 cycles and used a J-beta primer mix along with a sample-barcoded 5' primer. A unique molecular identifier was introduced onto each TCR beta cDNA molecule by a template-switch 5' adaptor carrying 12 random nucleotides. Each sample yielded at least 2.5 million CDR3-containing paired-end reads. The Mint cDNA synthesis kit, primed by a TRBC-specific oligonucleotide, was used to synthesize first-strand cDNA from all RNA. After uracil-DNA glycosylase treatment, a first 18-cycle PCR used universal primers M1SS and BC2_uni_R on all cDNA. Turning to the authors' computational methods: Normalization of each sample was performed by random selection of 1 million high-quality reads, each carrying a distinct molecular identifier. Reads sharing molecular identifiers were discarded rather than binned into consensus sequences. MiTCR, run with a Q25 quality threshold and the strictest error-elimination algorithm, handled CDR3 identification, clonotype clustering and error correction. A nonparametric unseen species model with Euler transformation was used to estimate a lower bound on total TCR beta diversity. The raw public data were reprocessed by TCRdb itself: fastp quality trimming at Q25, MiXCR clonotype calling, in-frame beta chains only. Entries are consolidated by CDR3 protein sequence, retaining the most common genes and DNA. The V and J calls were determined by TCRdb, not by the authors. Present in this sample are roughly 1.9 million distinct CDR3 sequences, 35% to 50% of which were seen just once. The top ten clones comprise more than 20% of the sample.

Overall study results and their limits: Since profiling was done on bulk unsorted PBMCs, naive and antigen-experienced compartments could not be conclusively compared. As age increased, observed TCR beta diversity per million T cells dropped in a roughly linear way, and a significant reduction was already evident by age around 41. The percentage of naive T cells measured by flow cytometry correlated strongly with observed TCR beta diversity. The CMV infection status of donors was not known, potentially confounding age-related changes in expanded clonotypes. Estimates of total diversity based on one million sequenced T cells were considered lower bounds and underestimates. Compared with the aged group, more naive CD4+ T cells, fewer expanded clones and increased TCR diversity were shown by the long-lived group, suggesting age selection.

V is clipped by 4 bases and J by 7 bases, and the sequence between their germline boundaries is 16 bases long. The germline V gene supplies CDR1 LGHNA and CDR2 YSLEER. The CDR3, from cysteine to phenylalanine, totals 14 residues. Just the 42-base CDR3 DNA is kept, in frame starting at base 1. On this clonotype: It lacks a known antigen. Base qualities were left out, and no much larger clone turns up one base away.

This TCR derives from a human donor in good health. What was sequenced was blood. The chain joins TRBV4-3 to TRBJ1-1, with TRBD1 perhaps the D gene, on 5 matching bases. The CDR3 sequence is CASSLPPGGGEAFF. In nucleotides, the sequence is TGCGCCAGCAGCCTTCCCCCCGGGGGTGGTGAAGCTTTCTTT.